Shown below are 26 T cell receptor beta chains from a single sample sequenced in a study of T cell responses to AZD1222 COVID-19 vaccine. Sequencing used immunoSEQ multiplex PCR; TCRdb keeps in-frame clones, though not all of them. The data hold around 150,000 clones, with roughly 90% observed a single time. The sequenced sample was peripheral blood, obtained on day 0 of AZD1222 vaccination. The receptors shown here come from an adult in good health.

The gene calls are TRBV3-1 (or the pseudogene TRBV3-2) and TRBJ2-7; D is perhaps TRBD1 (5 bases). This CDR3 contains 16 residues. Germline V gene lookup returns CDR1 LGHDT and CDR2 YNNKEL (reference sequence). V gave up 3 bases and J gave up 6 bases, with 21 bases separating them. The CDR3 here is CASSHRQGVPDAEQYF. The CDR3 DNA sequence: TGTGCCAGCAGCCACCGCCAAGGGGTCCCGGACGCCGAGCAGTACTTC.

The chain couples TRBV27 to TRBJ1-5, with TRBD1 matching over 7 bases. The germline V gene encodes CDR1 MNHEY and CDR2 SMNVEV (reference sequence). With 6 bases clipped from V and 7 bases from J, the junction kept 12 bases outside the gene matches. The CDR3 length is 15 residues. CDR3 residues: CASSLKGGAGQPQHF. DNA for the CDR3: TGTGCCAGCAGCCTTAAAGGGGGCGCGGGGCAGCCCCAGCATTTT.

This chain links TRBV4-3 with TRBJ1-3; D is unresolved. V lost 3 bases, J lost 1 base, and 4 bases lay in between. The CDR3 sequence is 13 residues long. The germline CDR1 and CDR2 sequences are LGHNA and YSLEER. CDR3 in amino acids: CASSHQSGNTIYF. CDR3 bases: TGCGCCAGCAGCCACCAGTCTGGAAACACCATATATTTT.

The gene calls are TRBV27 and TRBJ2-7, with D perhaps TRBD2 (5 bases). Germline CDR1 and CDR2: MNHEY and SMNVEV (reference sequence). The CDR3 length is 15 residues. The V gene lost 3 bases and the J gene lost 2 bases, with 14 bases spanning the gap. The CDR3 bases are TGTGCCAGCAGTTTGGTTGGGAGCCCGACCTACGAGCAGTACTTC. Its protein product is CASSLVGSPTYEQYF.

The chain carries TRBV5-6 and TRBJ1-6; a weak D match, TRBD1 (5 bases). V was shortened by 0 bases and J by 7 bases, with 11 bases between the two germline ends. This CDR3 has 15 residues. CDR1 SGHDT and CDR2 YYEEEE come from the germline V gene. CDR3 sequence reads: CASSLDGRENSPLHF. The CDR3, as DNA: TGTGCCAGCAGCTTGGATGGCAGGGAGAATTCACCCCTCCACTTT. The complete variable domain, with remaining parts taken from reference TRBV5-6 and TRBJ1-6, reads DAGVTQSPTHLIKTRGQQVTLRCSPKSGHDTVSWYQQALGQGPQFIFQYYEEEERQRGNFPDRFSGHQFPNYSSELNVNALLLGDSALYLCASSLDGRENSPLHFGNGTRLTVT.

This chain uses TRBV5-1 with TRBJ2-7, with TRBD2 matching 12 bases. The CDR3 totals 15 residues. CDR1 and CDR2 from the germline V gene are SGHRS and YFSETQ. The J segment lost 3 bases and the V segment lost 4 bases, leaving 5 bases of the junction unmatched. The CDR3 nucleotides read TGCGCCAGCAGCAGGACTAGCGGGGCGGGCTACGAGCAGTACTTC. Protein: CASSRTSGAGYEQYF.

The chain is built from TRBV7-2 and TRBJ2-7, with TRBD1 matching 8 bases. The CDR3 covers 14 residues. Germline V lookup: CDR1 SGHTA, CDR2 FQGNSA. Losses at the gene ends were 2 bases for V and 0 bases for J; bases not matched to a gene: 0. The CDR3 sequence: CASSLTGGSYEQYF. CDR3 nucleotide sequence: TGTGCCAGCAGCTTAACAGGGGGCTCCTACGAGCAGTACTTC.

The J gene is TRBJ1-3, the V gene TRBV28; perhaps TRBD1 as D (5 bases). The germline CDR1 and CDR2 sequences are MDHEN and SYDVKM. The CDR3 length is 15 residues. V lost 7 bases, J lost 2 bases, and 15 bases lay in between. CDR3 region: CASNTGPRTGNTIYF. The DNA of the CDR3 is TGTGCCAGCAACACAGGTCCCCGAACTGGAAACACCATATATTTT.

The chain carries TRBV15 and TRBJ2-1; maybe TRBD1 (6 bases). CDR1 and CDR2 from the germline V gene are LNHNV and YYDKDF (reference sequence). V lost 1 base and J lost 4, with 8 bases in between. The CDR3 is 14 residues long. Here the CDR3 DNA reads TGTGCCACCAGCAGAGTGGACAGTTACAATGAGCAGTTCTTC. Translated: CATSRVDSYNEQFF. The entire variable domain, with the rest obtained from reference TRBV15 and TRBJ2-1, is as follows: DAMVIQNPRYQVTQFGKPVTLSCSQTLNHNVMYWYQQKSSQAPKLLFHYYDKDFNNEADTPDNFQSRRPNTSFCFLDIRSPGLGDTAMYLCATSRVDSYNEQFFGPGTRLTVL.

With regard to this clone: Mismatch with germline at one junction end may stem from a read error. The V and J genes are TRBV4-1 and TRBJ2-1, with D unresolved. This CDR3 has 15 residues. In germline, CDR1 is MGHRA, CDR2 YSYEKL. The CDR3 bases are TGCGCCAGCAGCCAAGGACAATCGGTCCCCCTTAAACCGGTCTTC. It codes for CASSQGQSVPLKPVF.

The rearrangement joins TRBV9 to TRBJ2-5, with 13 bases that match TRBD2. Germline CDR1 SGDLS, CDR2 YYNGEE. V dropped 0 bases and J dropped 5; count of bases not matched to a gene: 10. The CDR3 is made up of 18 amino acids. The CDR3 sequence: CASSVGLTSGGAWETQYF. The CDR3 DNA reads as TGTGCCAGCAGCGTAGGCCTCACTAGCGGGGGGGCCTGGGAGACCCAGTACTTC.

V is TRBV4-3 and J is TRBJ1-5, with 7 bases identical to TRBD1. Germline-derived CDR1 and CDR2 are LGHNA and YSLEER. This CDR3 contains 19 residues. After removal of 0 bases from V and 0 bases from J, the junction contained 11 bases not matched to a gene. The CDR3 protein is CASSQDRAGGAYSNQPQHF. CDR3 nucleotide sequence: TGCGCCAGCAGCCAAGATAGGGCAGGGGGAGCCTATAGCAATCAGCCCCAGCATTTT.

The genes are TRBV29-1 and TRBJ2-4; D unclear. V lost 2 bases to trimming and J lost 1 base, with 12 bases between them. The CDR3 length is 15 residues. Germline loops: CDR1 SQVTM, CDR2 ANQGSEA. CDR3 nucleotides: TGCAGCGTTGAATCTGGGGTCGGGGCCAAAAACATTCAGTACTTC. Translating gives CSVESGVGAKNIQYF.

This clone showed up just a few times. CDR3 nucleotides: TGTGCCAGCAGTTTATCGCCCCCTTGGGACAGGCGAAATTCACCCCTCCACTTT. Its translation is CASSLSPPWDRRNSPLHF. The genes are TRBV27 and TRBJ1-6; 8 bases line up with TRBD1. CDR1 MNHEY and CDR2 SMNVEV come from the germline V gene (reference sequence). This CDR3 spans 18 amino acids. V trimming: 0 bases; J trimming: 7 bases; junction bases outside the gene matches: 11.

There are a few counts of this clone. The rearrangement joins TRBV29-1 to TRBJ2-1; D uncertain. Germline V gene lookup returns CDR1 SQVTM and CDR2 ANQGSEA. CDR3 size: 11 residues. With 4 bases removed from V and 2 bases from J, the gap between germline ends came to 3 bases. This CDR3 is CSVGAYNEQFF. CDR3 DNA: TGCAGCGTTGGGGCCTACAATGAGCAGTTCTTC.

The gene calls are TRBV5-1 and TRBJ1-4; D is ambiguous. This CDR3 is 13 amino acids long. The V end lost 2 bases, the J end lost 7 bases, and 9 bases lay between the germline ends. Germline loops: CDR1 SGHRS, CDR2 YFSETQ. Here the CDR3 DNA reads TGCGCCAGCAGCTTAGGTACGGGTGAAAAACTGTTTTTT. This sequence encodes CASSLGTGEKLFF.

This clone was seen only once. The V gene is TRBV7-9, the J gene TRBJ2-3, with D maybe TRBD2 (6 bases). The germline CDR1 and CDR2 sequences are SEHNR and FQNEAQ (reference sequence). Deletions cut 1 base from V and 6 bases from J, with 14 bases between. This CDR3 region has 15 residues. The CDR3 reads CASSLGGGVLDTQYF. CDR3 bases: TGTGCCAGCAGCTTAGGGGGCGGGGTACTCGATACGCAGTATTTT.

This rearrangement joins TRBV7-6 to TRBJ2-7; TRBD1 aligns across 10 bases. V lost 8 bases to trimming and J lost 4 bases; unmatched junction nucleotides: 8. Germline values: CDR1 SGHVS, CDR2 FNYEAQ. There are 14 residues in the CDR3. CDR3 loop: CASAKDRGGYEQYF. CDR3 bases: TGTGCCAGCGCCAAGGACAGGGGGGGGTACGAGCAGTACTTC.

The chain is built from TRBV29-1 and TRBJ1-2, with D tentatively TRBD1 (5 bases). The germline V gene has CDR1 SQVTM and CDR2 ANQGSEA. V lost 5 bases and J 3 bases, leaving 13 bases between the germline ends. CDR3 length: 13 amino acids. As DNA, the CDR3 is TGCAGCGTTATCGTCGGGGCATACTATGGCTACACCTTC. This codes for CSVIVGAYYGYTF.

This chain joins TRBV14 and TRBJ2-1, with D unclear. Trimming cost V 0 bases and J 4 bases, with 7 bases left between them. There are 14 residues in the CDR3. The V gene's germline CDR1 is SGHDN and CDR2 FVKESK. As DNA, the CDR3 is TGTGCCAGCAGCCAAGATAACTGGTACAATGAGCAGTTCTTC. Protein product: CASSQDNWYNEQFF.

The CDR3 region is CASSTGQGNTGELFF. CDR3 coding DNA: TGTGCCAGCAGCACCGGACAGGGGAACACCGGGGAGCTGTTTTTT. The rearrangement links TRBV13 to TRBJ2-2, with 8 bases lining up with TRBD1. V dropped 5 bases and J dropped 1; count of bases not matched to a gene: 3. Germline V lookup: CDR1 PRHDT, CDR2 FYEKMQ (reference sequence). The CDR3 loop spans 15 amino acids.

This chain uses TRBV4-3 with TRBJ2-4; 9 nucleotides align to TRBD1. CDR1 and CDR2 from the germline V gene are LGHNA and YSLEER. V was pared by 3 bases and J by 4 bases, with 4 bases of the junction left unmatched. The CDR3 has 15 amino acids. CDR3 nucleotide sequence: TGCGCCAGCAGCCATTCCGGGACAGGGAAAAACATTCAGTACTTC. The encoded protein is CASSHSGTGKNIQYF.

This chain links TRBV7-9 with TRBJ2-7; 7 nucleotides align to TRBD1. The V gene end was trimmed by 5 bases and the J gene end by 0 bases; junction bases not matched to a gene: 10. CDR1 and CDR2 (germline): SEHNR, FQNEAQ (reference sequence). This CDR3 contains 16 residues. The CDR3: CASSTRDSIPSYEQYF. The CDR3 DNA reads as TGTGCCAGCAGCACTCGGGACAGTATTCCCTCCTACGAGCAGTACTTC.

Here the CDR3 reads CSASLGRFNQETQYF. The CDR3 nucleotides are TGCAGTGCTAGTCTGGGACGATTTAACCAAGAGACCCAGTACTTC. This sequence joins TRBV20-1 and TRBJ2-5; D might be TRBD1 or TRBD2, each matching 5 bases. The CDR3 covers 15 residues. Germline CDR1 reads DFQATT; CDR2 reads SNEGSKA (reference sequence). Trimming left V 3 bases short and J 0 bases short, with 14 bases between.

The rearrangement joins TRBV15 to TRBJ2-1; 8 bases align to TRBD1. Unmatched junction bases numbered 2, after V lost 1 base and J lost 3 bases. The CDR3 has 15 residues. CDR1 LNHNV and CDR2 YYDKDF come from the germline V gene (reference sequence). CDR3 amino acids: CATSRGQGRYNEQFF. In DNA form, the CDR3 reads TGTGCCACCAGCAGAGGACAGGGGCGCTACAATGAGCAGTTCTTC.

V is TRBV5-1 and J is TRBJ2-5; either TRBD1 or TRBD2 may fit D (5 bases each). This CDR3 is 14 amino acids long. The germline V and J ends were trimmed by 3 bases and 2 bases, with 11 bases remaining between them. In germline, CDR1 is SGHRS, CDR2 YFSETQ. The CDR3 loop is CASSSPGRQETQYF. DNA of the CDR3: TGCGCCAGCAGCTCCCCGGGACGGCAAGAGACCCAGTACTTC.